This T cell receptor (beta chain) was recovered during a study of identical twins. TCRdb used MiXCR to reprocess the 5' RACE reads, holding one entry per CDR3 protein. The table includes about 530,000 distinct CDR3 sequences, around 15% detected once. General study results and limits: Whereas memory repertoires showed no such difference, abundant cord blood beta clonotypes carried fewer insertions.

This clonotype was picked up a small number of times. Its antigen is still unknown. The sample was also linked to a second study, of yellow fever vaccine responses in identical twins. That source notes: Twins reportedly showed a vaccine T cell response that seemed partly convergent and partly personalized.

The sample taken for sequencing was CD4+ T cells sorted from blood. The sequence was collected from a woman aged 18 to 35 in good health.

CDR3 in DNA: TGCGCCAGCAGCTGGGGGGAGCAGTACGTC. It specifies CASSWGEQYV. The rearrangement joins TRBV5-1 to TRBJ2-7; the D gene could be TRBD1 or TRBD2 (5 bases each). Germline V lookup: CDR1 SGHRS, CDR2 YFSETQ. V gave up 3 bases and J gave up 7 bases, with 5 bases separating them. This CDR3 has 10 amino acids.